These 32 T cell receptor beta chains originate from one sample sequenced in a study of control samples from healthy donors and cancer patients. Libraries were prepared by immunoSEQ multiplex PCR; TCRdb keeps only in-frame clonotypes and omits some of them. In the table there are about 100,000 clones, more than 80% of which are singletons. Sequencing was carried out using blood. These receptors all stem from a man younger than 35 in good health.

The V gene is TRBV7-2, the J gene TRBJ1-3; TRBD1 is a possible D gene (6 bases). Germline-derived CDR1 and CDR2 are SGHTA and FQGNSA. V gave up 5 bases and J gave up 1 base, with 18 bases separating them. The CDR3 is 17 residues long. As DNA, the CDR3 is TGTGCCAGCAGCCTCCGGGCGGGCAGGGGTTCTGGAAACACCATATATTTT. This encodes CASSLRAGRGSGNTIYF.

The rearrangement uses TRBV4-2 and TRBJ2-7; perhaps TRBD1 as D (5 bases). This CDR3 contains 15 residues. Germline CDR1 is LGHNA and CDR2 is YNFKEQ. Trimming pared 3 bases from V and 3 bases from J, leaving 15 bases between. In DNA, the CDR3 is TGTGCCAGCAGCCAGGATTTGCTCCAGGGCTACGAGCAGTACTTC. It encodes CASSQDLLQGYEQYF.

This rearrangement joins TRBV5-5 to TRBJ1-4; D gene unclear. This CDR3 region has 14 residues. Trimming took 1 base from V and 12 from J, leaving 16 bases between them. The germline V gene has CDR1 SGHKS and CDR2 YYEKEE (reference sequence). CDR3 nucleotides: TGTGCCAGCAGCTTGAGCCTTTCACCGTTACAACTGTTTTTT. Protein product: CASSLSLSPLQLFF.

J is TRBJ2-1 and V is TRBV7-2; D possibly matches TRBD1 or TRBD2 (5 bases each). V shed 3 bases and J shed 5 bases, with 11 bases lying between them. Per the germline V gene, CDR1 is SGHTA and CDR2 is FQGNSA. This CDR3 comprises 14 residues. The CDR3 is CASSFSRDDNEQFF. In nucleotides, the CDR3 is TGTGCCAGCAGCTTTTCGAGGGACGACAATGAGCAGTTCTTC. Supplemented by reference TRBV7-2 and TRBJ2-1, the full variable domain reads GAGVSQSPSNKVTEKGKDVELRCDPISGHTALYWYRQSLGQGLEFLIYFQGNSAPDKSGLPSDRFSAERTGGSVSTLTIQRTQQEDSAVYLCASSFSRDDNEQFFGPGTRLTVL.

The chain is built from TRBV7-8 and TRBJ1-4; 7 bases map to TRBD1. The CDR3 is 18 amino acids. Unmatched junction bases numbered 8, after V lost 1 base and J lost 0 bases. In germline, CDR1 is SGHVS, CDR2 FQNEAQ. The CDR3, as DNA: TGTGCCAGCAGCTTAGAACGCAGGGGGTTTGCAACTAATGAAAAACTGTTTTTT. It specifies CASSLERRGFATNEKLFF.

This clone was detected a few times. The rearrangement joins TRBV10-1 to TRBJ1-6, with a possible D match to TRBD1 (5 bases). V was cut by 5 bases and J by 5 bases, with 10 bases left in between. Germline lookup yields CDR1 WNHNN and CDR2 SYGVQD (reference sequence). The CDR3 sequence is 14 residues long. In DNA, the CDR3 is TGCGCCAGCAGTCCGAACAGGAATAATTCACCCCTCCACTTT. Encoded protein: CASSPNRNNSPLHF.

The chain uses TRBV15 and TRBJ1-1; D gene ambiguous. Germline V gene data show CDR1 as LNHNV and CDR2 as YYDKDF (reference sequence). The CDR3 is 16 amino acids. V was clipped by 5 bases and J by 2 bases, with 18 bases between them. This CDR3 reads CATSARAPGSNTEAFF. As DNA, the CDR3 is TGTGCCACCAGCGCGAGGGCGCCGGGATCAAACACTGAAGCTTTCTTT.

This chain links TRBV29-1 with TRBJ1-2; no clear D gene. There are 15 residues in the CDR3. Germline values: CDR1 SQVTM, CDR2 ANQGSEA. Between the trimmed V and J ends, which lost 4 bases and 6 bases, there was a span of 21 bases. CDR3 protein: CSVAVEGFSLNGYTF. The CDR3 DNA sequence: TGCAGCGTTGCGGTGGAAGGTTTTTCCCTCAATGGCTACACCTTC.

The chain couples TRBV6-2 or TRBV6-3 to TRBJ2-5, with TRBD2 identical over 7 bases. The germline gives CDR1 MNHEY, CDR2 SVGEGT. V dropped 0 bases and J dropped 5; count of bases not matched to a gene: 9. CDR3 length equals 16 residues. The CDR3: CASSYSFRGSGETQYF. The CDR3 DNA follows: TGTGCCAGCAGTTACTCTTTTCGCGGGAGTGGGGAGACCCAGTACTTC.

The chain joins TRBV6-6 to TRBJ2-6; D remains unclear. Germline V gene data show CDR1 as MNHNY and CDR2 as SVGAGI (reference sequence). Trimming shortened V by 7 bases and J by 0 bases, and 7 bases separated the two germline ends. There are 14 residues in the CDR3. CDR3 region: CASKKSSGANVLTF. DNA for the CDR3: TGTGCCAGCAAAAAGAGCTCTGGGGCCAACGTCCTGACTTTC.

The rearrangement links TRBV10-1 to TRBJ2-1; no firm D call. The V end lost 6 bases, the J end lost 2 bases, and 14 bases lay between the germline ends. The CDR3 extends over 15 amino acids. The germline V gene has CDR1 WNHNN and CDR2 SYGVQD (reference sequence). The CDR3 sequence: CASSKHSSPYNEQFF. CDR3 DNA sequence: TGCGCCAGCAGCAAACACTCTAGTCCCTACAATGAGCAGTTCTTC.

The chain links TRBV4-1 to TRBJ2-1; D not certain. Looked up from germline, CDR1 is MGHRA and CDR2 is YSYEKL. The V end lost 0 bases, the J end lost 7 bases, and 16 bases lay between the germline ends. The CDR3 has 16 amino acids. Here the CDR3 DNA reads TGCGCCAGCAGCCAAGATTCGCGGAGCTTTGGGAATGAGCAGTTCTTC. Encoded protein: CASSQDSRSFGNEQFF.

V gene TRBV12-5 combines with J gene TRBJ2-6; D is possibly TRBD1 or TRBD2 (6 bases each). The length of the CDR3 is 17 residues. V lost 4 bases and J 4 bases, leaving 17 bases between the germline ends. CDR1 is LGHNT, CDR2 FRNRAP, per germline. The CDR3 protein is CASGSWMGGPGANVLTF. Written as DNA, the CDR3 is TGTGCTAGTGGTTCGTGGATGGGGGGCCCCGGGGCCAACGTCCTGACTTTC.

The sample holds one count of this clone. This chain links TRBV2 with TRBJ1-2; 8 nucleotides agree with TRBD1. The germline V gene encodes CDR1 SNHLY and CDR2 FYNNEI. V was pared by 4 bases and J by 4 bases, with 2 bases of the junction left unmatched. The CDR3 spans 13 residues. CDR3 nucleotide sequence: TGTGCCAGCAGTGTTCAGGGGGCCTATGGCTACACCTTC. It specifies CASSVQGAYGYTF.

V gene TRBV7-9 combines with J gene TRBJ2-5, with TRBD2 matching 7 bases. V shed 1 base and J 8 bases; nucleotides not matched to a gene: 13. The germline V gene encodes CDR1 SEHNR and CDR2 FQNEAQ (reference sequence). The CDR3 has 16 residues. CDR3 amino acids: CASSLVGGLSSYTQYF. In DNA form, the CDR3 reads TGTGCCAGCAGCTTAGTGGGGGGACTATCCTCGTATACCCAGTACTTC. Full variable domain (remainder filled in from reference TRBV7-9 and TRBJ2-5): DTGVSQNPRHKITKRGQNVTFRCDPISEHNRLYWYRQTLGQGPEFLTYFQNEAQLEKSRLLSDRFSAERPKGSFSTLEIQRTEQGDSAMYLCASSLVGGLSSYTQYFGPGTRLLVL.

This chain joins TRBV9 and TRBJ1-1; TRBD1 matches at 11 bases. CDR3 length: 15 residues. Germline CDR1 reads SGDLS; CDR2 reads YYNGEE. J was trimmed by 4 bases and V by 3 bases; bases with no gene match: 5. The CDR3 nucleotides are TGTGCCAGCAGCGCCCGGACAGGGGGCCGCACTGAAGCTTTCTTT. It encodes CASSARTGGRTEAFF. Full variable domain (rest looked up from reference TRBV9 and TRBJ1-1): DSGVTQTPKHLITATGQRVTLRCSPRSGDLSVYWYQQSLDQGLQFLIQYYNGEERAKGNILERFSAQQFPDLHSELNLSSLELGDSALYFCASSARTGGRTEAFFGQGTRLTVV.

The CDR3 DNA reads as TGTGCCAGCAGCTTAGGTCTGGTTGGCTACACCTTC. It yields the protein CASSLGLVGYTF. V and J are TRBV7-8 and TRBJ1-2; D not certain. Trimming took 1 base from V and 7 from J, leaving 7 bases between them. The CDR3 sequence is 12 residues long. Looked up from germline, CDR1 is SGHVS and CDR2 is FQNEAQ. Full variable domain (rest looked up from reference TRBV7-8 and TRBJ1-2): GAGVSQSPRYKVAKRGQDVALRCDPISGHVSLFWYQQALGQGPEFLTYFQNEAQLDKSGLPSDRFFAERPEGSVSTLKIQRTQQEDSAVYLCASSLGLVGYTFGSGTRLTVV.

The chain has TRBV6-5 and TRBJ1-3; D uncertain. Per the germline V gene, CDR1 is MNHEY and CDR2 is SVGAGI. The CDR3 runs 13 residues. V was shortened by 7 bases and J by 4 bases, with 11 bases between the two germline ends. Here the CDR3 DNA reads TGTGCCAGCACCCCATTCTCAGGAAACACCATATATTTT. It encodes CASTPFSGNTIYF.

The genes are TRBV7-6 and TRBJ1-1, with D uncertain. V shed 0 bases and J shed 3 bases, with 11 bases lying between them. Germline V gene sequence: CDR1 SGHVS, CDR2 FNYEAQ. The CDR3 runs 15 residues. Here the CDR3 DNA reads TGTGCCAGCAGCTTAGCGGGAGTAAAAGACACTGAAGCTTTCTTT. This encodes CASSLAGVKDTEAFF.

This chain uses TRBV5-5 with TRBJ1-2; TRBD1 agrees at 9 bases. The length of the CDR3 is 12 residues. The V gene's germline CDR1 is SGHKS and CDR2 YYEKEE (reference sequence). Unmatched junction bases numbered 3, after V lost 4 bases and J lost 8 bases. The CDR3 sequence is CASSPTGGGYTF. The CDR3 DNA reads as TGTGCCAGCAGCCCTACAGGGGGCGGCTACACCTTC. The full variable domain, with the rest looked up from reference TRBV5-5 and TRBJ1-2, is DAGVTQSPTHLIKTRGQQVTLRCSPISGHKSVSWYQQVLGQGPQFIFQYYEKEERGRGNFPDRFSARQFPNYSSELNVNALLLGDSALYLCASSPTGGGYTFGSGTRLTVV.

V usage is TRBV9 and J usage is TRBJ1-2; D ambiguous. CDR1 is SGDLS and CDR2 is YYNGEE in the germline V gene. This CDR3 contains 14 residues. Trimming removed 3 bases at V and 6 bases at J, with 15 bases between. The CDR3 loop reads CASSGAVPANGYTF. The CDR3 DNA follows: TGTGCCAGCAGCGGGGCTGTTCCCGCTAATGGCTACACCTTC. Looking up the rest from reference TRBV9 and TRBJ1-2 gives the full variable domain: DSGVTQTPKHLITATGQRVTLRCSPRSGDLSVYWYQQSLDQGLQFLIQYYNGEERAKGNILERFSAQQFPDLHSELNLSSLELGDSALYFCASSGAVPANGYTFGSGTRLTVV.

The chain employs TRBV3-1 (or the pseudogene TRBV3-2) and TRBJ2-7; D remains unclear. V was cut by 6 bases and J by 6 bases, with 18 bases left in between. This CDR3 spans 14 amino acids. Looked up from germline, CDR1 is LGHDT and CDR2 is YNNKEL (reference sequence). The DNA of the CDR3 is TGTGCCAGCAGGTGGAATAGCATTCCCGCCGAGCAGTACTTC. It translates to CASRWNSIPAEQYF.

This clone appeared a single time. V gene TRBV24-1 combines with J gene TRBJ2-1; D not resolved. The germline V gene encodes CDR1 KGHDR and CDR2 SFDVKD. The length of the CDR3 is 12 residues. Trimming stripped 6 bases from V and 7 bases from J, with 9 bases between. CDR3 sequence: CATSSFGNEQFF. The CDR3 region has the DNA TGTGCCACCAGTAGCTTCGGAAATGAGCAGTTCTTC.

V is TRBV7-8 and J is TRBJ2-6, with 12 positions matching TRBD1. The CDR3 has 16 residues. The V gene end was trimmed by 11 bases and the J gene end by 1 base; junction bases not matched to a gene: 6. Germline CDR1 SGHVS, CDR2 FQNEAQ. The CDR3 protein is CAWRDRGPSGANVLTF. CDR3 sequence (DNA): TGTGCCTGGCGGGACAGGGGGCCTTCTGGGGCCAACGTCCTGACTTTC. The complete variable domain, with remaining parts taken from reference TRBV7-8 and TRBJ2-6, reads GAGVSQSPRYKVAKRGQDVALRCDPISGHVSLFWYQQALGQGPEFLTYFQNEAQLDKSGLPSDRFFAERPEGSVSTLKIQRTQQEDSAVYLCAWRDRGPSGANVLTFGAGSRLTVL.

This chain links TRBV4-3 with TRBJ1-1; D uncertain. The CDR3 loop spans 15 amino acids. V shed 4 bases and J shed 0 bases, with 12 bases lying between them. CDR1 and CDR2 from the germline V gene are LGHNA and YSLEER. The CDR3 sequence is CASSPFGQLNTEAFF. The CDR3, as DNA: TGCGCCAGCAGCCCCTTTGGGCAGCTGAACACTGAAGCTTTCTTT.

The chain employs TRBV6-2 or TRBV6-3 and TRBJ2-4; D remains unclear. This CDR3 contains 17 residues. From germline, CDR1 is MNHEY and CDR2 SVGEGT. V was clipped by 4 bases and J by 2 bases, with 18 bases between them. The CDR3 sequence: CASSSHRSSITKNIQYF. DNA of the CDR3: TGTGCCAGCAGTTCCCATAGGTCCTCCATAACCAAAAACATTCAGTACTTC.

The chain carries TRBV7-8 and TRBJ1-1, with a weak D call TRBD1 (6 bases). The CDR3 is 13 amino acids. Trimming stripped 5 bases from V and 8 bases from J, with 15 bases between. From germline, CDR1 is SGHVS and CDR2 FQNEAQ. The CDR3 spells CASSPSGGLEAFF. DNA of the CDR3: TGTGCCAGCAGCCCTTCGGGGGGGCTAGAAGCTTTCTTT.

The chain recombines TRBV6-2 or TRBV6-3 with TRBJ2-7, with 15 bases lining up with TRBD2. Trimming removed 3 bases from V and 2 bases from J; junction bases left unmatched: 14. Germline values: CDR1 MNHEY, CDR2 SVGEGT. The CDR3 has 20 residues. The CDR3 region is CASSYPRGLAGGPGPYEQYF. CDR3 in DNA: TGTGCCAGCAGTTATCCCCGTGGACTAGCGGGAGGGCCGGGACCCTACGAGCAGTACTTC.

This chain joins TRBV6-4 and TRBJ2-1; possible D gene TRBD1, 5 bases. The CDR3 spans 16 residues. Trimming shortened V by 0 bases and J by 0 bases, and 9 bases separated the two germline ends. Germline V lookup: CDR1 MRHNA, CDR2 SNTAGT. The CDR3 coding sequence is TGTGCCAGCAGTGACTCGGCAGACAGCTCCTACAATGAGCAGTTCTTC. Its translation is CASSDSADSSYNEQFF.

This chain connects TRBV11-1 to TRBJ2-2; D is unresolved. The CDR3 has 16 residues. CDR1 is SGHAT and CDR2 is FQDESV in the germline V gene (reference sequence). Trimming left V 5 bases short and J 0 bases short, with 13 bases between. Written as DNA, the CDR3 is TGTGCCAGCAGCCGAAACCGGGCTTCGAACACCGGGGAGCTGTTTTTT. Its protein is CASSRNRASNTGELFF.

The V call is TRBV6-5, the J call TRBJ1-5, with D hard to call. V was trimmed by 5 bases and J by 0 bases, leaving 8 bases between them. CDR3 length: 14 amino acids. Germline V gives CDR1 MNHEY, CDR2 SVGAGI. The CDR3 spells CASSPAYSNQPQHF. DNA for the CDR3: TGTGCCAGCAGTCCAGCATATAGCAATCAGCCCCAGCATTTT.

The chain links TRBV28 to TRBJ2-1; D gene uncertain. CDR3 size: 17 residues. Germline V gene lookup returns CDR1 MDHEN and CDR2 SYDVKM. Trimming cost V 5 bases and J 4 bases, with 21 bases left between them. DNA for the CDR3: TGTGCCAGCAGTACCGCCCTGGGCGTGTTTATATACAATGAGCAGTTCTTC. Translation gives CASSTALGVFIYNEQFF. The variable domain in full, with the rest retrieved from reference TRBV28 and TRBJ2-1, is DVKVTQSSRYLVKRTGEKVFLECVQDMDHENMFWYRQDPGLGLRLIYFSYDVKMKEKGDIPEGYSVSREKKERFSLILESASTNQTSMYLCASSTALGVFIYNEQFFGPGTRLTVL.